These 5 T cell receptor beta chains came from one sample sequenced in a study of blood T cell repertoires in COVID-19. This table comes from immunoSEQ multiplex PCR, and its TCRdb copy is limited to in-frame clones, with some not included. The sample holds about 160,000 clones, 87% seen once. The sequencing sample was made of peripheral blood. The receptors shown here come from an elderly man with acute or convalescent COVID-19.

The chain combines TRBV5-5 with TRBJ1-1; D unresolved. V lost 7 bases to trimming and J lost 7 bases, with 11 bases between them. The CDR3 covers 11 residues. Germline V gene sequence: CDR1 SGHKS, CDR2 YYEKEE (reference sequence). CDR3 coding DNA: TGTGCCAGCCAGAGCGGGGTTGAAGCTTTCTTT. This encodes CASQSGVEAFF.

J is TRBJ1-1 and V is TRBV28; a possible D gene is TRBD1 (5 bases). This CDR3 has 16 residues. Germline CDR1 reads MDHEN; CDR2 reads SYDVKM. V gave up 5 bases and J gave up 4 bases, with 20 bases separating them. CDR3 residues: CASSQDSPRGGTEAFF. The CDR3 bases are TGTGCCAGCAGTCAAGACAGTCCCCGGGGAGGCACTGAAGCTTTCTTT.

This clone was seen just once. The CDR3 DNA reads as TGTGCCAGCAGCCAATATGAGGGATATGGCTACACCTTC. This codes for CASSQYEGYGYTF. This rearrangement joins TRBV16 to TRBJ1-2; D is uncertain. The CDR3 has 13 residues. Germline CDR1 reads KGHSY; CDR2 reads FQNENV. The V and J ends lost 1 base and 5 bases respectively, with 8 bases between them.

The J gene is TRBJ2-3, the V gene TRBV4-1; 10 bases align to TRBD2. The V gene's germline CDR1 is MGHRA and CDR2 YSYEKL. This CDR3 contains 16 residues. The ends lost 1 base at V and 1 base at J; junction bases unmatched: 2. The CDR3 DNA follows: TGCGCCAGCAGCCAAGGCCTAGCGGGGGGCACAGATACGCAGTATTTT. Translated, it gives CASSQGLAGGTDTQYF.

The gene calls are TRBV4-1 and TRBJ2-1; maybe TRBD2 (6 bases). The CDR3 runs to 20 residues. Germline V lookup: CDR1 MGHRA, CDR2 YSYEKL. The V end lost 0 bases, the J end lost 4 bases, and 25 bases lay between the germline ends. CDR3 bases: TGCGCCAGCAGCCAAGAAGCACTAGCTCGGCCTGTCCCTCTTTACAATGAGCAGTTCTTC. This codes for CASSQEALARPVPLYNEQFF.